A single T cell receptor beta chain is shown here with its context. The CDR3 is 14 amino acids. Germline V CDR1 and CDR2: LNHDA, SQIVND (reference sequence). V shed 4 bases and J 9 bases; nucleotides not matched to a gene: 9. The source of the sample is a study of blood T cell repertoires in COVID-19. For the study at large: Samples came from the United States, Italy and Spain, spanning acute and convalescent COVID-19. Sample material is recorded as cDNA or gDNA derived from T cells, B-cell-depleted T cells, or PBMCs.

Per the authors' pipeline: Reference gene primer amplification in the assay estimated nucleated cell counts. Method: immunoSEQ multiplex PCR; TCRdb's copy keeps in-frame clones and lacks some. That table furnishes V, J and clone size, whereas the DNA furnished D and trimming. Among under 75,000 clones listed, approximately 88% were seen once. The chain employs TRBV19 and TRBJ2-5, with 9 bases identical to TRBD1. This TCR was sampled from a man in his fifties or sixties with active COVID-19. The sequenced sample consisted of peripheral blood. The CDR3 spells CASSRAGTGNSQYF. The CDR3 DNA sequence: TGTGCCAGTAGTAGAGCCGGGACAGGGAATTCCCAGTACTTC.